These 8 T cell receptor beta chains share one sample of origin, sequenced in a study of identical twins. TCRdb reanalysed the 5' RACE reads using MiXCR and keeps one entry per CDR3 protein. The sample holds 650,000 to 800,000 distinct CDR3 sequences, under 9% seen once. The sample also formed part of further work on yellow fever vaccine responses in identical twins.

The specimen was PBMCs. These receptors were obtained from a woman in her late teens or twenties in good health.

V gene TRBV5-6 combines with J gene TRBJ2-1; D is unresolved. Trimming took 2 bases from V and 0 from J, leaving 9 bases between them. The CDR3 loop spans 15 amino acids. The V gene's germline CDR1 is SGHDT and CDR2 YYEEEE. The chain's CDR3 is CASSFSRTSYNEQFF. The CDR3 nucleotides are TGTGCCAGCAGCTTTTCCCGGACCTCCTACAATGAGCAGTTCTTC. The variable domain in full, with the rest retrieved from reference TRBV5-6 and TRBJ2-1, is DAGVTQSPTHLIKTRGQQVTLRCSPKSGHDTVSWYQQALGQGPQFIFQYYEEEERQRGNFPDRFSGHQFPNYSSELNVNALLLGDSALYLCASSFSRTSYNEQFFGPGTRLTVL.

This chain joins TRBV28 and TRBJ2-2, with D tentatively TRBD2 (6 bases). Germline loops: CDR1 MDHEN, CDR2 SYDVKM. The CDR3 is 16 residues long. V shed 8 bases and J shed 1 base, with 17 bases lying between them. The CDR3 nucleotides are TGTGCCAGCTTTAAGCCCTCCGGGGGGAACACCGGGGAGCTGTTTTTT. It yields the protein CASFKPSGGNTGELFF.

The gene calls are TRBV11-2 and TRBJ2-5; TRBD1 aligns across 9 bases. J lost 3 bases, V lost 5 bases, and 10 bases had no gene match. The CDR3 loop spans 16 amino acids. The V gene's germline CDR1 is SGHAT and CDR2 FQNNGV. CDR3 nucleotides: TGTGCCAGCAGCGTAGGGGACAGGGTCCCGGAAGAGACCCAGTACTTC. Translated, it gives CASSVGDRVPEETQYF.

This clonotype came up a few times. The chain joins TRBV20-1 to TRBJ2-1; no definite D call. The ends were cut back, 0 bases at V and 4 bases at J, with 10 bases in the middle. The CDR3 length is 14 residues. CDR1 and CDR2 from the germline V gene are DFQATT and SNEGSKA (reference sequence). CDR3 in amino acids: CSARDVRNYNEQFF. CDR3 coding DNA: TGCAGTGCTAGAGACGTAAGAAATTACAATGAGCAGTTCTTC.

The table lists this clonotype with many counts. CDR3 in amino acids: CASSLAAYNEQFF. The CDR3 bases are TGTGCCAGCAGTTTGGCCGCCTACAATGAGCAGTTCTTC. The gene calls are TRBV12-3 or TRBV12-4 and TRBJ2-1; the D is unclear. Between the trimmed V and J ends, which lost 3 bases and 2 bases, there was a span of 5 bases. There are 13 residues in the CDR3.

The sample holds many counts of this clonotype. The chain uses TRBV10-3 and TRBJ1-3; 7 bases are shared with TRBD1. CDR1 ENHRY and CDR2 SYGVKD come from the germline V gene. The CDR3 has 15 amino acids. The V and J ends lost 4 bases and 0 bases, in that order; junction bases with no gene match: 3. This CDR3 is CAISGGQSSGNTIYF. As DNA, the CDR3 is TGTGCCATCAGTGGGGGACAGAGCTCTGGAAACACCATATATTTT.

This clonotype was detected ten times or more. The rearrangement links TRBV29-1 to TRBJ2-7, with TRBD2 identical over 12 bases. V lost 3 bases, J lost 0 bases, and 9 bases stayed unmatched. CDR1 is SQVTM, CDR2 ANQGSEA, per germline. CDR3 length: 17 amino acids. The CDR3 region is CSVDTGLAGQSSYEQYF. CDR3 nucleotide sequence: TGCAGCGTTGATACCGGACTAGCGGGACAGAGCTCCTACGAGCAGTACTTC.

J is TRBJ2-1 and V is TRBV5-1; 9 bases are a match to TRBD1. Germline-derived CDR1 and CDR2 are SGHRS and YFSETQ. J was trimmed by 7 bases and V by 5 bases; bases with no gene match: 10. CDR3 length equals 15 residues. CDR3 protein: CASSSTGTGINEQFF. CDR3 nucleotide sequence: TGCGCCAGCAGTTCAACCGGGACAGGGATAAATGAGCAGTTCTTC.